Sequencing of this T cell receptor beta chain was carried out in a study of technical replicates of blood from several donors. This clone was counted a few times. The CDR3 length is 13 residues. Trimming removed 3 bases from V and 5 bases from J, with 11 bases in between. CDR1 is GTSNPN and CDR2 is SVGIG in the germline V gene (reference sequence). Repertoires were generated with immunoSEQ multiplex PCR, while TCRdb's copy carries only in-frame clones and drops some. The top ten clones hold under 0.4% of a sample with 78,000 or so clones, roughly 91% of them seen once. This rearrangement joins TRBV30 to TRBJ1-5, with D perhaps matching TRBD1 (5 bases). The receptor was isolated from a human donor in good health. Some clones in this sample may be carry-over from other donors' samples. Sequencing input: T cells isolated from PBMCs. The CDR3 region has the DNA TGTGCCTGGAGGGGGCTAGGAGATCAGCCCCAGCATTTT. It specifies CAWRGLGDQPQHF.